This section outlines one T cell receptor (beta chain) sequence together with its context. Its antigen is as yet unknown. TCRdb analysed the 5' RACE reads with MiXCR anew, one entry per CDR3 protein. The sample holds 1.5 million to 2 million distinct CDR3 sequences, under 35% seen once. Trimming at V came to 7 bases and at J to 2 bases, leaving 1 base not matched to a gene. The CDR3 is 13 residues long. The germline V gene encodes CDR1 LNHDA and CDR2 SQIVND (reference sequence). The sample comes from a study of identical twins. The study, taken as a whole, reports: Abundant beta clonotypes from cord blood had fewer insertions, unlike memory repertoires, which showed none.

The sample comprised cord blood. The genes are TRBV19 and TRBJ2-1; 8 bases line up with TRBD1. The origin of this receptor is a newborn girl in good health. The CDR3 DNA follows: TGTGCCAGTAAACAGGGGGCCTACAATGAGCAGTTCTTC. Translating gives CASKQGAYNEQFF.